A selection of T cell receptor beta chains follows, all from one sample in a study of T cells in localized non-small cell lung cancer. Only in-frame clones appear in the TCRdb table, and some are missing; sequencing was by immunoSEQ multiplex PCR. The profile shows more than 70,000 clones, almost 85% of them singletons. Sequencing used peripheral blood, obtained before any cancer treatment. The origin of the receptors is a man aged 35 to 70 with stage I lung adenocarcinoma. Each CDR3 is given with its conserved first and last residue. Each record gives: J gene, clone size, D gene, V gene, CDR3 protein, CDR3 DNA. A D gene is named only where the DNA matches it firmly. The listing skips clone size in some rows; elsewhere it reads once, few, many or a size class.

j_gene: TRBJ1-1; abundance: .; d_gene: .; v_gene: TRBV29-1; CDR3aa: CSVEGRMNTEAFF; CDR3nt: TGCAGCGTTGAGGGTCGCATGAACACTGAAGCTTTCTTT
j_gene: TRBJ1-2; abundance: .; d_gene: .; v_gene: TRBV12-5; CDR3aa: CASGLVLGGGPLPTTSGYTF; CDR3nt: TGTGCTAGTGGTTTGGTCCTAGGGGGGGGCCCTCTTCCAACTACCTCAGGCTACACCTTC
j_gene: TRBJ1-5; abundance: .; d_gene: .; v_gene: TRBV27; CDR3aa: CASSVSGLQPQHF; CDR3nt: TGTGCCAGCAGTGTTTCAGGGCTTCAGCCCCAGCATTTT
j_gene: TRBJ2-1; abundance: .; d_gene: TRBD2; v_gene: TRBV5-1; CDR3aa: CASSLGSGGADWQFF; CDR3nt: TGCGCCAGCAGCTTGGGGAGCGGGGGGGCAGACTGGCAGTTCTTC
j_gene: TRBJ1-1; abundance: .; d_gene: .; v_gene: TRBV6-6; CDR3aa: CASRQKGPEAFF; CDR3nt: TGTGCCAGCAGACAAAAGGGCCCTGAAGCTTTCTTT
j_gene: TRBJ2-1; abundance: .; d_gene: .; v_gene: TRBV7-2; CDR3aa: CASSSRGDEQFF; CDR3nt: TGTGCCAGCAGCTCGAGGGGGGATGAGCAGTTCTTC
j_gene: TRBJ2-2; abundance: .; d_gene: .; v_gene: TRBV6-5; CDR3aa: CASNSGPNTGELFF; CDR3nt: TGTGCCAGCAACTCCGGGCCGAACACCGGGGAGCTGTTTTTT
j_gene: TRBJ2-2; abundance: .; d_gene: TRBD2; v_gene: TRBV5-1; CDR3aa: CASSLRLAGNTGELFF; CDR3nt: TGCGCCAGCAGCCTCAGACTAGCGGGGAACACCGGGGAGCTGTTTTTT
j_gene: TRBJ1-6; abundance: .; d_gene: TRBD1; v_gene: TRBV18; CDR3aa: CASSRIAGGLSSPLHF; CDR3nt: TGTGCCAGCTCACGAATCGCAGGGGGATTGAGTTCACCCCTCCACTTT
j_gene: TRBJ1-2; abundance: .; d_gene: .; v_gene: TRBV2; CDR3aa: CASSVSTGYTF; CDR3nt: TGTGCCAGCAGTGTTTCGACCGGCTACACCTTC
j_gene: TRBJ1-2; abundance: .; d_gene: .; v_gene: TRBV19; CDR3aa: CATWGYGYTF; CDR3nt: TGTGCCACGTGGGGCTATGGCTACACCTTC
j_gene: TRBJ2-5; abundance: .; d_gene: TRBD1; v_gene: TRBV19; CDR3aa: CASSIRQGETQYF; CDR3nt: TGTGCCAGTAGTATTCGACAGGGTGAGACCCAGTACTTC
j_gene: TRBJ2-7; abundance: .; d_gene: .; v_gene: TRBV5-6; CDR3aa: CASSLGANPRGEQYF; CDR3nt: TGTGCCAGCAGCTTGGGAGCTAACCCCCGCGGCGAGCAGTACTTC
j_gene: TRBJ1-1; abundance: few; d_gene: .; v_gene: TRBV27; CDR3aa: CASNPRPARSTEAFF; CDR3nt: TGTGCCAGCAACCCGAGGCCCGCGCGGAGCACTGAAGCTTTCTTT
j_gene: TRBJ1-1; abundance: .; d_gene: .; v_gene: TRBV6-5; CDR3aa: CASSSLNPSTEAFF; CDR3nt: TGTGCCAGCAGTTCCCTAAACCCGAGTACTGAAGCTTTCTTT
j_gene: TRBJ1-5; abundance: .; d_gene: .; v_gene: TRBV19; CDR3aa: CASRQQGYSNQPQHF; CDR3nt: TGTGCCAGTAGACAACAGGGTTATAGCAATCAGCCCCAGCATTTT
j_gene: TRBJ1-1; abundance: .; d_gene: TRBD1; v_gene: TRBV19; CDR3aa: CASTNRQGPLLNTEAFF; CDR3nt: TGTGCCAGTACTAATAGACAGGGGCCCCTGTTGAACACTGAAGCTTTCTTT
j_gene: TRBJ1-3; abundance: .; d_gene: TRBD1; v_gene: TRBV14; CDR3aa: CASSQNRGGGNTIYF; CDR3nt: TGTGCCAGCAGCCAGAACAGGGGCGGCGGAAACACCATATATTTT
j_gene: TRBJ1-6; abundance: .; d_gene: .; v_gene: TRBV9; CDR3aa: CASSPQGGNSPLHF; CDR3nt: TGTGCCAGCAGCCCCCAGGGCGGGAATTCACCCCTCCACTTT
j_gene: TRBJ2-1; abundance: few; d_gene: TRBD1; v_gene: TRBV15; CDR3aa: CATSSTGTGVNNEQFF; CDR3nt: TGTGCCACCAGCAGCACCGGGACAGGGGTTAACAATGAGCAGTTCTTC
j_gene: TRBJ1-1; abundance: .; d_gene: .; v_gene: TRBV19; CDR3aa: CASMDPASGVAEAFF; CDR3nt: TGTGCCAGTATGGACCCCGCATCGGGGGTCGCTGAAGCTTTCTTT
j_gene: TRBJ2-2; abundance: .; d_gene: .; v_gene: TRBV11-3; CDR3aa: CASSLSHGKGLFF; CDR3nt: TGTGCCAGCAGCTTAAGCCACGGAAAAGGGCTGTTTTTT
j_gene: TRBJ2-3; abundance: .; d_gene: .; v_gene: TRBV2; CDR3aa: CASIVNRGTDTQYF; CDR3nt: TGTGCCAGCATTGTCAATAGAGGAACAGATACGCAGTATTTT
j_gene: TRBJ2-1; abundance: .; d_gene: TRBD2; v_gene: TRBV12-5; CDR3aa: CASAGTSAFYEQFF; CDR3nt: TGTGCTAGTGCTGGGACTAGCGCGTTCTATGAGCAGTTCTTC
j_gene: TRBJ2-2; abundance: once; d_gene: TRBD2; v_gene: TRBV28; CDR3aa: CASSSIRASGRPGELFF; CDR3nt: TGTGCCAGCTCCTCAATTAGGGCTAGCGGGCGCCCGGGGGAGCTGTTTTTT
j_gene: TRBJ2-7; abundance: .; d_gene: .; v_gene: TRBV14; CDR3aa: CASSQTLAGTYEQYF; CDR3nt: TGTGCCAGCAGCCAGACCCTGGCAGGAACCTACGAGCAGTACTTC
j_gene: TRBJ2-1; abundance: .; d_gene: TRBD2; v_gene: TRBV7-3; CDR3aa: CASSHGGGANEQFF; CDR3nt: TGTGCCAGCAGCCATGGGGGAGGGGCCAATGAGCAGTTCTTC
j_gene: TRBJ2-1; abundance: .; d_gene: .; v_gene: TRBV27; CDR3aa: CASSSLRGTNYNEQFF; CDR3nt: TGTGCCAGCAGTTCCCTCCGAGGCACCAATTACAATGAGCAGTTCTTC
j_gene: TRBJ2-4; abundance: .; d_gene: .; v_gene: TRBV19; CDR3aa: CASKDGQVAKNIQYF; CDR3nt: TGTGCCAGTAAGGATGGGCAGGTAGCCAAAAACATTCAGTACTTC
j_gene: TRBJ2-2; abundance: .; d_gene: .; v_gene: TRBV5-4; CDR3aa: CASSPRGGGNIGELFF; CDR3nt: TGTGCCAGCAGCCCGCGGGGAGGGGGCAATATCGGGGAGCTGTTTTTT
j_gene: TRBJ2-6; abundance: .; d_gene: .; v_gene: TRBV27; CDR3aa: CASSLIGPTFSGANVLTF; CDR3nt: TGTGCCAGCAGTCTTATAGGCCCCACGTTCTCTGGGGCCAACGTCCTGACTTTC
j_gene: TRBJ2-1; abundance: once; d_gene: .; v_gene: TRBV7-9; CDR3aa: CASSRSLVGAYNEQFF; CDR3nt: TGTGCCAGCAGCCGATCCTTAGTAGGGGCCTACAATGAGCAGTTCTTC
j_gene: TRBJ1-5; abundance: .; d_gene: .; v_gene: TRBV27; CDR3aa: CASSLSYPRATQPNQPQHF; CDR3nt: TGTGCCAGCAGTTTATCCTACCCCCGGGCCACTCAACCCAATCAGCCCCAGCATTTT
j_gene: TRBJ1-1; abundance: .; d_gene: .; v_gene: TRBV7-9; CDR3aa: CASSLRVREAFF; CDR3nt: TGTGCCAGCAGCTTAAGGGTCCGTGAAGCTTTCTTT
j_gene: TRBJ2-5; abundance: few; d_gene: .; v_gene: TRBV7-9; CDR3aa: CASSRTAAGTQYF; CDR3nt: TGTGCCAGCAGTAGGACCGCCGCGGGGACCCAGTACTTC
j_gene: TRBJ2-3; abundance: .; d_gene: .; v_gene: TRBV4-2; CDR3aa: CASSQDSRVGYF; CDR3nt: TGTGCCAGCAGCCAAGATTCGCGGGTGGGGTATTTT
j_gene: TRBJ2-1; abundance: .; d_gene: .; v_gene: TRBV5-6; CDR3aa: CASSLMTGGYYNEQFF; CDR3nt: TGTGCCAGCAGCTTGATGACGGGCGGGTATTACAATGAGCAGTTCTTC
j_gene: TRBJ1-5; abundance: few; d_gene: .; v_gene: TRBV28; CDR3aa: CASRGRDIRSNQPQHF; CDR3nt: TGTGCCAGCAGGGGTCGGGACATCCGTAGCAATCAGCCCCAGCATTTT
j_gene: TRBJ2-3; abundance: .; d_gene: TRBD2; v_gene: TRBV4-1; CDR3aa: CASSQESQLAGGGSTDTQYF; CDR3nt: TGCGCCAGCAGCCAAGAGTCCCAACTAGCGGGAGGGGGTAGCACAGATACGCAGTATTTT
j_gene: TRBJ1-6; abundance: .; d_gene: .; v_gene: TRBV7-9; CDR3aa: CASSLRDPNNSPLHF; CDR3nt: TGTGCCAGCAGCCTTCGAGACCCTAATAATTCACCCCTCCACTTT
j_gene: TRBJ2-7; abundance: .; d_gene: TRBD1; v_gene: TRBV5-5; CDR3aa: CASSERTGGVSSGIRNKEDF; CDR3nt: TGTGCCAGCAGCGAACGGACAGGGGGCGTCTCTAGCGGGATCAGGAATAAAGAGGACTTC
j_gene: TRBJ2-5; abundance: .; d_gene: .; v_gene: TRBV18; CDR3aa: CASSRQGNRETQYF; CDR3nt: TGTGCCAGCTCACGGCAGGGGAATCGGGAGACCCAGTACTTC